These 17 T cell receptor beta chains originate from one sample sequenced in a study of shared clonotypes between healthy human individuals. Naive CD8 cells were CD45RO-negative, positively selected for CCR7, excluding terminally differentiated effector memory CD45RA+ cells. The assay was immunoSEQ multiplex PCR, and TCRdb's table has in-frame clones only and misses some. The data show approximately 600,000 clones, approximately 95% seen once. Material: naive CD8+ T cells sorted from blood. The receptor source for this set is a woman aged 25-40 years in good health.

The chain has TRBV28 and TRBJ1-5; D possibly corresponds to TRBD1 (6 bases). CDR1 is MDHEN and CDR2 is SYDVKM in the germline V gene. The CDR3 covers 15 residues. V dropped 3 bases and J dropped 7 bases, with 16 bases sitting between them. The CDR3 DNA reads TGTGCCAGCAGTTTTGGGGGGGCTGGTAACCAGCCCCAGCATTTT. Translated, it gives CASSFGGAGNQPQHF.

The V and J genes are TRBV28 and TRBJ2-5; either TRBD1 or TRBD2 may supply D (5 bases each). The J call may be faulty, since TRBJ2-7 better matches the DNA end. The CDR3 length is 16 residues. Germline V gives CDR1 MDHEN, CDR2 SYDVKM. The CDR3 DNA reads TGTGCCAGCAGTCCCCTATGGGGGTATGTCTCCTACGAGCAGTACTTC. Protein sequence: CASSPLWGYVSYEQYF.

Points on this clone: The same CDR3 arises from other DNA sequences in this sample as well. CDR3 region: CSVEVNTEAFF. The DNA for the CDR3 is TGCAGCGTTGAAGTTAACACTGAAGCTTTCTTT. The chain has TRBV29-1 and TRBJ1-1; no firm D call. The CDR3 runs 11 residues. The V gene's germline CDR1 is SQVTM and CDR2 ANQGSEA. Trimming removed 1 base at V and 2 bases at J, with 2 bases between. Full variable domain (remainder filled in from reference TRBV29-1 and TRBJ1-1): SAVISQKPSRDICQRGTSLTIQCQVDSQVTMMFWYRQQPGQSLTLIATANQGSEATYESGFVIDKFPISRPNLTFSTLTVSNMSPEDSSIYLCSVEVNTEAFFGQGTRLTVV.

Regarding this clone: Other DNA sequences in this sample translate to the same CDR3. This chain connects TRBV13 to TRBJ2-7, with a weak D call TRBD1 (6 bases). Looked up from germline, CDR1 is PRHDT and CDR2 is FYEKMQ (reference sequence). The V gene lost 1 base and the J gene lost 2 bases, with 12 bases spanning the gap. The CDR3 loop spans 15 amino acids. Here the CDR3 reads CASSLEQGFAYEQYF. CDR3 nucleotide sequence: TGTGCCAGCAGCTTAGAACAGGGTTTCGCCTACGAGCAGTACTTC.

This clone was seen just once. CDR3 sequence (DNA): TGTGCCAGCAGCCAATGGTTGGGACTTACTGAAGCTTTCTTT. Residues: CASSQWLGLTEAFF. The rearrangement uses TRBV27 and TRBJ1-1; TRBD1 is a possible D gene (5 bases). CDR3 length equals 14 residues. V was pared by 6 bases and J by 5 bases, with 16 bases between. Germline loops: CDR1 MNHEY, CDR2 SMNVEV (reference sequence).

Details on this clone: Other DNA sequences in the sample encode the same CDR3. The J gene is TRBJ1-2, the V gene TRBV7-9, with 8 bases matching TRBD1. CDR1 is SEHNR and CDR2 is FQNEAQ in the germline V gene (reference sequence). CDR3 size: 15 residues. Germline trimming cut 1 base from V and 2 bases from J; bases unmatched to any gene: 3. CDR3 nucleotide sequence: TGTGCCAGCAGCTTAGTGGGACAGGAGAACTATGGCTACACCTTC. Residues: CASSLVGQENYGYTF.

The rearrangement links TRBV27 to TRBJ1-5, with 9 bases identical to TRBD1. The germline CDR1 and CDR2 sequences are MNHEY and SMNVEV (reference sequence). The CDR3 runs 17 residues. V trimming: 8 bases; J trimming: 6 bases; junction bases outside the gene matches: 17. The CDR3 region is CASGGGQGGIRIQPQHF. The CDR3, as DNA: TGTGCCAGCGGCGGGGGACAGGGTGGAATCAGGATTCAGCCCCAGCATTTT.

Note on this clone: Other DNA variants within this sample encode the same CDR3. J is TRBJ2-7 and V is TRBV5-6; no definite D call. Germline V lookup: CDR1 SGHDT, CDR2 YYEEEE. The CDR3 is 12 amino acids. Trimming left V 0 bases short and J 4 bases short, with 5 bases between. The CDR3 bases are TGTGCCAGCAGCTTGGGGCTTTACGAGCAGTACTTC. Its translation: CASSLGLYEQYF. The variable domain in full, completed from reference TRBV5-6 and TRBJ2-7, reads DAGVTQSPTHLIKTRGQQVTLRCSPKSGHDTVSWYQQALGQGPQFIFQYYEEEERQRGNFPDRFSGHQFPNYSSELNVNALLLGDSALYLCASSLGLYEQYFGPGTRLTVT.

The V and J genes are TRBV28 and TRBJ2-1, with 9 bases fitting TRBD2. The CDR3 covers 19 residues. The junction had 12 bases not matched to a gene; V was cut back by 2 bases and J by 1 base. Germline CDR1 is MDHEN and CDR2 is SYDVKM. The chain's CDR3 is CASSLGIAGVPGSYNEQFF. The CDR3 DNA is TGTGCCAGCAGTTTAGGGATAGCGGGAGTTCCCGGATCCTACAATGAGCAGTTCTTC.

Note on this clone: Its ends do not fully match the called genes, so a read error is possible. CDR3 sequence: CASSDFGTPRSHEQYF. CDR3 in DNA: TGTGCCAGCAGTGACTTTGGGACTCCCCGCTCCCACGAGCAGTACTTC. This chain connects TRBV6-4 to TRBJ2-7; tentatively, D is TRBD2 (6 bases). The CDR3 runs to 16 residues. Germline-derived CDR1 and CDR2 are MRHNA and SNTAGT.

V usage is TRBV9 and J usage is TRBJ2-1; tentative D call: TRBD2 (6 bases). Trimming removed 0 bases at V and 4 bases at J, with 17 bases between. The V gene's germline CDR1 is SGDLS and CDR2 YYNGEE. The CDR3 extends over 17 amino acids. DNA of the CDR3: TGTGCCAGCAGCGTAGCTACGAGCGCTAGCGCGTACAATGAGCAGTTCTTC. It specifies CASSVATSASAYNEQFF.

The CDR3 coding sequence is TGTGCCAGCAGTTTACCGCTCCTAGACAGGGAAGGCAGGAGAGACGAGCAGTACTTC. It translates to CASSLPLLDREGRRDEQYF. This chain joins TRBV28 and TRBJ2-7; 7 bases are a match to TRBD1. This CDR3 contains 19 residues. The ends lost 2 bases at V and 5 bases at J; junction bases unmatched: 21. From germline, CDR1 is MDHEN and CDR2 SYDVKM. The whole variable domain, filled in from reference TRBV28 and TRBJ2-7, reads DVKVTQSSRYLVKRTGEKVFLECVQDMDHENMFWYRQDPGLGLRLIYFSYDVKMKEKGDIPEGYSVSREKKERFSLILESASTNQTSMYLCASSLPLLDREGRRDEQYFGPGTRLTVT.

CDR3 sequence: CASSLRGRNTEAFF. CDR3 DNA sequence: TGTGCCAGCAGCCTGAGGGGGCGTAACACTGAAGCTTTCTTT. The chain links TRBV5-6 to TRBJ1-1, with 7 bases fitting TRBD1. V lost 4 bases to trimming and J lost 2 bases; unmatched junction nucleotides: 5. CDR1 is SGHDT, CDR2 YYEEEE, per germline. The CDR3 covers 14 residues.

V gene TRBV19 combines with J gene TRBJ2-1; TRBD1 matches at 9 bases. The junction had 13 bases not matched to a gene; V was cut back by 9 bases and J by 10 bases. Germline CDR1 reads LNHDA; CDR2 reads SQIVND (reference sequence). The CDR3 contains 14 residues. CDR3 DNA: TGTGCCAGCGAAACAGGGGGCGACCCGGGCGAGCAGTTCTTC. Amino acid sequence: CASETGGDPGEQFF. The full variable domain, rest sourced from reference TRBV19 and TRBJ2-1, is DGGITQSPKYLFRKEGQNVTLSCEQNLNHDAMYWYRQDPGQGLRLIYYSQIVNDFQKGDIAEGYSVSREKKESFPLTVTSAQKNPTAFYLCASETGGDPGEQFFGPGTRLTVL.

This chain uses TRBV28 with TRBJ1-5; D gene ambiguous. V was clipped by 2 bases and J by 7 bases, with 9 bases between them. CDR3 size: 13 residues. CDR1 is MDHEN, CDR2 SYDVKM, per germline. The CDR3 region is CASSLMVGQPQHF. CDR3 sequence (DNA): TGTGCCAGCAGTTTAATGGTTGGGCAGCCCCAGCATTTT.

The chain has TRBV28 and TRBJ2-5; 7 positions match TRBD2. The end of the DNA fits TRBJ2-7 better, so the J call may be wrong. From germline, CDR1 is MDHEN and CDR2 SYDVKM. The CDR3 extends over 14 amino acids. CDR3 in amino acids: CASSQLGGTYEQYF. Here the CDR3 DNA reads TGTGCCAGCAGCCAACTCGGGGGGACCTACGAGCAGTACTTC.

The V call is TRBV11-2, the J call TRBJ2-4; TRBD2 is a possible D gene (5 bases). V was pared by 5 bases and J by 0 bases, with 14 bases between. This CDR3 has 16 amino acids. Germline values: CDR1 SGHAT, CDR2 FQNNGV. In nucleotides, the CDR3 is TGTGCCAGCAGCCACGGACTTACTATAGCCAAAAACATTCAGTACTTC. The encoded protein is CASSHGLTIAKNIQYF.